One and the same sample provided the 11 T cell receptor beta chains below, sequenced in a study of CD8+CD57+ T cells in acquired aplastic anemia (dated by TCRdb to the late 2010s). Instrument on record: Illumina HiSeq 2000. TCR beta VDJ combination and CDR3 sequence profiling used genomic DNA as the template. In-frame beta chains were kept once TCRdb had trimmed the public reads at Q25 with fastp and called clones with MiXCR. Each record represents a unique CDR3 protein, reported with the most common genes and DNA among its rows. Here the sample has more than 95,000 distinct CDR3 sequences; less than 50% occur a single time. Roughly 3% of the sample is held by the ten biggest clonotypes. Expansion of CD8+CD57+ cells had been shown by flow cytometry in the patients chosen for sequencing. Material: sorted CD4+, CD8+, or CD8+CD57+ T cells (not recorded which) from PBMCs. The receptors originated from a human donor with aplastic anemia.

This clonotype was observed a few times. The CDR3 protein is CASSISAGGNTGELFF. CDR3 coding DNA: TGTGCCAGTAGTATATCAGCGGGGGGTAACACCGGGGAGCTGTTTTTT. The rearrangement joins TRBV19 to TRBJ2-2, with 9 bases matching TRBD2. Trimming cost V 2 bases and J 2 bases; bases outside gene matches: 3. Germline values: CDR1 LNHDA, CDR2 SQIVND (reference sequence). The CDR3 has 16 amino acids.

There are many counts of this clonotype. The chain has TRBV24-1 and TRBJ2-5, with D possibly being TRBD2 (5 bases). V dropped 1 base and J dropped 4 bases, with 15 bases sitting between them. The V gene's germline CDR1 is KGHDR and CDR2 SFDVKD. The CDR3 totals 16 residues. The CDR3 is CATSDLSPGDGETQYF. The CDR3 DNA is TGTGCCACCAGTGATTTATCGCCCGGGGATGGAGAGACCCAGTACTTC.

The CDR3 region is CASSESPGYNEQFF. The DNA of the CDR3 is TGCGCCAGCAGTGAGTCCCCAGGTTACAATGAGCAGTTCTTC. The genes are TRBV10-2 and TRBJ2-1; D ambiguous. The CDR3 consists of 14 residues. Deletions cut 0 bases from V and 4 bases from J, with 7 bases between. In germline, CDR1 is WSHSY, CDR2 SAAADI.

Notes on this clonotype: Mismatch with germline at one junction end may stem from a read error. The chain carries TRBV2 and TRBJ2-2, with D tentatively TRBD1 or TRBD2 (5 bases each). The CDR3 length is 13 residues. Germline V gene data show CDR1 as SNHLY and CDR2 as FYNNEI. CDR3 in amino acids: CASSQSGTGELLF. The CDR3 coding sequence is TGTGCCAGCAGCCAATCAGGGACCGGGGAGCTGCTTTTT.

This clonotype has a count of ten or more. This chain uses TRBV10-3 with TRBJ1-1; D might be TRBD1 (5 bases). This CDR3 contains 12 residues. CDR1 ENHRY and CDR2 SYGVKD come from the germline V gene. Trimming pared 9 bases from V and 1 base from J, leaving 9 bases between. The CDR3 region is CAIRDGNTEAFF. In DNA, the CDR3 is TGTGCCATTCGGGACGGGAACACTGAAGCTTTCTTT.

Ten or more counts support this clonotype. The chain has TRBV7-6 and TRBJ1-1; TRBD1 matches 10 bases. CDR3 length: 15 residues. With V trimmed by 4 bases and J by 6 bases, 8 bases remained unmatched. Germline V lookup: CDR1 SGHVS, CDR2 FNYEAQ. The DNA of the CDR3 is TGTGCCAGCAGCTCAACGGGACAGGGGATGGCTGAAGCTTTCTTT. Translated: CASSSTGQGMAEAFF. Drawing the rest from reference TRBV7-6 and TRBJ1-1, the complete variable domain is GAGVSQSPRYKVTKRGQDVALRCDPISGHVSLYWYRQALGQGPEFLTYFNYEAQQDKSGLPNDRFSAERPEGSISTLTIQRTEQRDSAMYRCASSSTGQGMAEAFFGQGTRLTVV.

This clonotype was counted a few times. The V gene is TRBV6-4, the J gene TRBJ2-3, with 10 nucleotides matching TRBD2. Germline values: CDR1 MRHNA, CDR2 SNTAGT. J gave up 6 bases and V 3 bases, and 3 bases lay outside the gene matches. There are 14 residues in the CDR3. Here the CDR3 reads CASSDLAGADTQYF. The CDR3 DNA reads TGTGCCAGCAGTGATCTAGCGGGGGCTGATACGCAGTATTTT.

This clonotype has ten or more counts. The chain is built from TRBV7-9 and TRBJ1-6; D is perhaps TRBD1 (6 bases). V lost 1 base and J 11 bases, leaving 9 bases between the germline ends. The CDR3 sequence is 13 residues long. The germline gives CDR1 SEHNR, CDR2 FQNEAQ (reference sequence). This chain's CDR3 is CASSLEGGAPLHF. The CDR3 bases are TGTGCCAGCAGCTTAGAGGGGGGGGCACCCCTCCACTTT.

This clonotype was found many times. The CDR3 is CASSPRTSGGLETQYF. The CDR3 DNA follows: TGTGCCAGCAGCCCCCGAACTAGCGGGGGGCTAGAGACCCAGTACTTC. The V and J genes are TRBV9 and TRBJ2-5, with 12 bases matching TRBD2. The CDR3 is 16 residues long. Looked up from germline, CDR1 is SGDLS and CDR2 is YYNGEE. With V trimmed by 4 bases and J by 4 bases, 8 bases remained unmatched.

In the case of this clonotype: This may come from a read error, since a much larger clone is one base off. This CDR3 fails to terminate in the conserved phenylalanine or tryptophan, so it likely reflects a read error. The chain recombines TRBV12-3 or TRBV12-4 with TRBJ2-1, with D perhaps matching TRBD2 (5 bases). Deletions cut 5 bases from V and 10 bases from J, with 15 bases between. CDR3 size: 13 residues. CDR3 nucleotide sequence: TGTGCCAGCAGTCACCTCGGGGAACGGGAGCAGTTCTTG. It encodes CASSHLGEREQFL.

This clonotype was seen repeatedly, ten times or more. The V call is TRBV19, the J call TRBJ1-1, with a weak D call TRBD1 (6 bases). Germline assignment: CDR1 LNHDA and CDR2 SQIVND (reference sequence). CDR3 length: 14 amino acids. V gave up 6 bases and J gave up 0 bases, with 11 bases separating them. The CDR3 nucleotides are TGTGCCAGTAGGAGGACAGTTCTGAACACTGAAGCTTTCTTT. Translating it yields CASRRTVLNTEAFF.